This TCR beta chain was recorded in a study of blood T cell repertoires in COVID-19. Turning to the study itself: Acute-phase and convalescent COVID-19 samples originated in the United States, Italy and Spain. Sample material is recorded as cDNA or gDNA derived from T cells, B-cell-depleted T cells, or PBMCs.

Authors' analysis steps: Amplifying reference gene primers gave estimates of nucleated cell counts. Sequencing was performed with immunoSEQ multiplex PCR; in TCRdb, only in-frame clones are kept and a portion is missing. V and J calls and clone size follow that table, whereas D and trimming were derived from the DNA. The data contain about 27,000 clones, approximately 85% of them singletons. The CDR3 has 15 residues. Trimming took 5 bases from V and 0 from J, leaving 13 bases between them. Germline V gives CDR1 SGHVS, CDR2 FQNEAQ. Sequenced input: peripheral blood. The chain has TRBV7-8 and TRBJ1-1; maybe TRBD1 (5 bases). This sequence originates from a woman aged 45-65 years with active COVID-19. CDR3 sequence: CASSPNGQLNTEAFF. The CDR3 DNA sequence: TGTGCCAGCAGCCCGAACGGACAATTGAACACTGAAGCTTTCTTT.